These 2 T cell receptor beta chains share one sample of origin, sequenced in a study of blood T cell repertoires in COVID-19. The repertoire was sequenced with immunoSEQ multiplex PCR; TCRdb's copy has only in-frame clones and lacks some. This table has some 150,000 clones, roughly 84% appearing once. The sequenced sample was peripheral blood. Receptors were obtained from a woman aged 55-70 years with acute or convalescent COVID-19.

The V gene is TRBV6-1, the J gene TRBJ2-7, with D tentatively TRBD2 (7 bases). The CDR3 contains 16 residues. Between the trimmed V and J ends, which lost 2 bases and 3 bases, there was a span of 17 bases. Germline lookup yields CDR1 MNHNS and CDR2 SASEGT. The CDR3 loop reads CASSERGGGIVYEQYF. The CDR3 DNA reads TGTGCCAGCAGTGAAAGGGGGGGCGGGATAGTCTACGAGCAGTACTTC.

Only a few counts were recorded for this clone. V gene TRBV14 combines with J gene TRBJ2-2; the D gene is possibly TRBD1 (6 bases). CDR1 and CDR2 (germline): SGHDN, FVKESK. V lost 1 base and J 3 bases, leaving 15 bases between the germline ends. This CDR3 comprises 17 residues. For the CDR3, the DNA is TGTGCCAGCAGCCAAGGATTTGGACAGAGGGACACCGGGGAGCTGTTTTTT. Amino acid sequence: CASSQGFGQRDTGELFF.